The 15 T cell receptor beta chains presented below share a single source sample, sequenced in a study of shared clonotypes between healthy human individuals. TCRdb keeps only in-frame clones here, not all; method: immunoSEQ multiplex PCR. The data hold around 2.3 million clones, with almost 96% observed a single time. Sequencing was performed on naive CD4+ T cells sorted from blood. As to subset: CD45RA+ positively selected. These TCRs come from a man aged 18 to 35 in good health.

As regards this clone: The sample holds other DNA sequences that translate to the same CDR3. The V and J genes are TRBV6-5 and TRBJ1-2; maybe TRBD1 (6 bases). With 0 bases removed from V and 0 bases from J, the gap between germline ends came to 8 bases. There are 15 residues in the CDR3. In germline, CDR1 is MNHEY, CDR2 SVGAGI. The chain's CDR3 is CASSYSTGSNYGYTF. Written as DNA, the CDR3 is TGTGCCAGCAGTTACTCGACAGGTTCTAACTATGGCTACACCTTC.

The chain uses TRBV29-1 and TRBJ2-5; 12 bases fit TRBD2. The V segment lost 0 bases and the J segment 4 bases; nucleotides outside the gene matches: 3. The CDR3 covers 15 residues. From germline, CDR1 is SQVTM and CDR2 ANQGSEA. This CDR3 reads CSVEDTSGRIETQYF. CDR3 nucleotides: TGCAGCGTTGAAGATACTAGCGGGAGGATAGAGACCCAGTACTTC.

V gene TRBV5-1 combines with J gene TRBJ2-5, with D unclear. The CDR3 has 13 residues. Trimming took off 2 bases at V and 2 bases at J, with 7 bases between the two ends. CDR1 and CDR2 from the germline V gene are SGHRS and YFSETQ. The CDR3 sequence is CASSFTQQETQYF. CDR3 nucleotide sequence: TGCGCCAGCAGCTTTACACAGCAAGAGACCCAGTACTTC.

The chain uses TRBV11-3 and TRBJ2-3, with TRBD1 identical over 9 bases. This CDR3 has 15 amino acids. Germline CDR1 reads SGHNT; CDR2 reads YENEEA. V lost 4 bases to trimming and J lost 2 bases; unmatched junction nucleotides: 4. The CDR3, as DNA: TGTGCCAGCAGCTCGGGACAGGGTGTCACAGATACGCAGTATTTT. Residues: CASSSGQGVTDTQYF.

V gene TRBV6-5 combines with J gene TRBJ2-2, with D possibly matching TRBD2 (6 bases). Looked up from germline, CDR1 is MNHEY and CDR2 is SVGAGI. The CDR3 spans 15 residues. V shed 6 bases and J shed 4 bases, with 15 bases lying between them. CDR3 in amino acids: CASSPGTHFTGELFF. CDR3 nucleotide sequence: TGTGCCAGCAGCCCCGGGACTCATTTCACCGGGGAGCTGTTTTTT.

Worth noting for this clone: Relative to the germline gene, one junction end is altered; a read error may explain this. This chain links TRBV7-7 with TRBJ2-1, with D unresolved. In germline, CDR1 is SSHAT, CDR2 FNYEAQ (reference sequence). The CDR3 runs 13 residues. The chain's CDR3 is CASSLLGDFEQFF. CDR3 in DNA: TGTGCTAGCAGCTTATTAGGTGACTTTGAGCAGTTCTTC. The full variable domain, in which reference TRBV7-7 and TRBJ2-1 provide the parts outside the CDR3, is GAGVSQSPRYKVTKRGQDVTLRCDPISSHATLYWYQQALGQGPEFLTYFNYEAQPDKSGLPSDRFSAERPEGSISTLTIQRTEQRDSAMYRCASSLLGDFEQFFGPGTRLTVL.

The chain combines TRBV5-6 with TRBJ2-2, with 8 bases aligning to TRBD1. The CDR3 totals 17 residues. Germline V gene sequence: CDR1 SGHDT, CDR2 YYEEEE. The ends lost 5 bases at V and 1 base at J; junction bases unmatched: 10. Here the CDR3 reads CASSRFSGTGNTGELFF. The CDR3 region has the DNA TGTGCCAGCAGTCGCTTCTCCGGGACAGGGAACACCGGGGAGCTGTTTTTT. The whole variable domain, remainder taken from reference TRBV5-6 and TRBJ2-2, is DAGVTQSPTHLIKTRGQQVTLRCSPKSGHDTVSWYQQALGQGPQFIFQYYEEEERQRGNFPDRFSGHQFPNYSSELNVNALLLGDSALYLCASSRFSGTGNTGELFFGEGSRLTVL.

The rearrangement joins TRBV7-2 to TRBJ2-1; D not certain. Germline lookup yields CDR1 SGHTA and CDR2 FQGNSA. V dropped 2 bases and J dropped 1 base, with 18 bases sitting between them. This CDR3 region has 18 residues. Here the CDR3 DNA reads TGTGCCAGCAGCTTATGGCAGACGACGGCTGTTTCCTACAATGAGCAGTTCTTC. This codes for CASSLWQTTAVSYNEQFF.

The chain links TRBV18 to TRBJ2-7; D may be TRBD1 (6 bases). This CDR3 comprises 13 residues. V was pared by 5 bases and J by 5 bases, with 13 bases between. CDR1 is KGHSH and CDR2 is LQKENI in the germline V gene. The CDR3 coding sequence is TGTGCCAGCTCAAACAGGGATGGGGACGAGCAGTACTTC. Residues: CASSNRDGDEQYF.

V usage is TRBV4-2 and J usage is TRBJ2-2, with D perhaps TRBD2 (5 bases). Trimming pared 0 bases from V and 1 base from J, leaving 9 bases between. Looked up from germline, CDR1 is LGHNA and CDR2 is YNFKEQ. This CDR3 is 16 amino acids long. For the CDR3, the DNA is TGTGCCAGCAGCCAAGACTCCAGCGGGAACACCGGGGAGCTGTTTTTT. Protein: CASSQDSSGNTGELFF.

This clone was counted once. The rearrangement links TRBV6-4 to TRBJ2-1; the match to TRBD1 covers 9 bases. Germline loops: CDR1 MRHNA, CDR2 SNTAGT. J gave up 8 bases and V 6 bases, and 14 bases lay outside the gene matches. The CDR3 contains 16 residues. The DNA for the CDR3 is TGTGCCAGCAGCGCAGACAGGGGGGCCCGGGGCGATGAGCAGTTCTTC. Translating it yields CASSADRGARGDEQFF.

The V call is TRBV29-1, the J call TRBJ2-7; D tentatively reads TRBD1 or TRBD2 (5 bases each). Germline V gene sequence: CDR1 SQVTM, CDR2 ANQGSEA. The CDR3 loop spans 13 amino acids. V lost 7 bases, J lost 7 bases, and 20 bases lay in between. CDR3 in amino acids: CSASGTASGEQYF. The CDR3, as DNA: TGCAGCGCATCGGGGACGGCTAGTGGAGAGCAGTACTTC.

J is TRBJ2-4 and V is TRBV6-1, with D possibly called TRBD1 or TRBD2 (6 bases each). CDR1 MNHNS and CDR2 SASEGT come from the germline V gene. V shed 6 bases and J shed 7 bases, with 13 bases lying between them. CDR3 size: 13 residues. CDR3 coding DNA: TGTGCCAGCAGGGCCGGAGGGGGGAACATTCAGTACTTC. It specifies CASRAGGGNIQYF.

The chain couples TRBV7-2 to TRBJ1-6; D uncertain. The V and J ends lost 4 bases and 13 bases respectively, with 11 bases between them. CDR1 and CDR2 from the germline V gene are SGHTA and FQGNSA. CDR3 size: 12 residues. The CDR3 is CASSSNVIPLHF. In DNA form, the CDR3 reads TGTGCCAGCAGCTCAAACGTGATCCCCCTCCACTTT. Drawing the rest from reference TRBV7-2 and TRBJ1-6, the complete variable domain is GAGVSQSPSNKVTEKGKDVELRCDPISGHTALYWYRQSLGQGLEFLIYFQGNSAPDKSGLPSDRFSAERTGGSVSTLTIQRTQQEDSAVYLCASSSNVIPLHFGNGTRLTVT.

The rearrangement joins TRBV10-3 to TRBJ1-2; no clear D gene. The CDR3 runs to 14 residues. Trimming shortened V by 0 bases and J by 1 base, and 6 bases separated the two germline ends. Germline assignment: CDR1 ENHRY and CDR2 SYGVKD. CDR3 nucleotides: TGTGCCATCAGTGAGTCTAGGGATAACTATGGCTACACCTTC. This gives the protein CAISESRDNYGYTF.